Described below is a single TCR beta chain sequence and its context. Alopecia areata patients provided lesional scalp punch biopsies and peripheral blood. Sorted out of PBMCs were CD4+ T cells and CD8+ T cells. This CDR3 spans 15 amino acids. Trimming removed 4 bases from V and 0 bases from J, with 11 bases in between. CDR1 SNHLY and CDR2 FYNNEI come from the germline V gene. The record originates from a study of CD8+ T cells in alopecia areata. Looking at the study overall: Tofacitinib therapy took 6 to 18 months; 6 months off drug came after.

Investigators isolated RNA and reverse transcribed it into cDNA to act as the sequencing template. The assay was immunoSEQ multiplex PCR, and TCRdb's table has in-frame clones only and misses some. The table has approximately 150,000 clones, roughly 50% seen once. Specimen: CD4+ T cells sorted from blood. The sequence was collected from a human donor with alopecia areata. The V call is TRBV2, the J call TRBJ2-3, with D unclear. The CDR3 here is CASSVGLPSTDTQYF. The CDR3 bases are TGTGCCAGCAGTGTCGGGCTTCCAAGCACAGATACGCAGTATTTT. Full variable domain (rest looked up from reference TRBV2 and TRBJ2-3): EPEVTQTPSHQVTQMGQEVILRCVPISNHLYFYWYRQILGQKVEFLVSFYNNEISEKSEIFDDQFSVERPDGSNFTLKIRSTKLEDSAMYFCASSVGLPSTDTQYFGPGTRLTVL.